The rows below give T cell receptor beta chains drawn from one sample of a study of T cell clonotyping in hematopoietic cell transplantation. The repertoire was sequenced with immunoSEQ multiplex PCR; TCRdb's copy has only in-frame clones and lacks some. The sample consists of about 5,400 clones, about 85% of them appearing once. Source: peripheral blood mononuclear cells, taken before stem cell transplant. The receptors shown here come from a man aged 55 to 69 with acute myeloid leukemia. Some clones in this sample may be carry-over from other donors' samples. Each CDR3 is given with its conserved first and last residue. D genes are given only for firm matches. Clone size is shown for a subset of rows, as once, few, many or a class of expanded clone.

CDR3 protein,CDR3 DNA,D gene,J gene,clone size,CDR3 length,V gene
CASSAPGLAGGGTGELFF,TGCGCCAGCAGCGCACCGGGACTAGCGGGAGGAGGCACCGGGGAGCTGTTTTTT,TRBD2,TRBJ2-2,NA,18,TRBV5-1
CASSLEGAGANVLTF,TGCGCCAGCAGCTTGGAGGGGGCCGGGGCCAACGTCCTGACTTTC,TRBD1,TRBJ2-6,NA,15,TRBV5-1
CASSSLTGYTGELFF,TGTGCCAGCAGCTCCTTGACAGGTTACACCGGGGAGCTGTTTTTT,NA,TRBJ2-2,NA,15,TRBV7-9
CASSTWDYLDTDTQYF,TGTGCCAGCAGCACTTGGGACTACCTAGACACAGATACGCAGTATTTT,TRBD2,TRBJ2-3,NA,16,TRBV27
CAWNLVLAGVLSYNEQFF,TGTGCCTGGAACCTGGTACTAGCGGGGGTCCTCTCCTACAATGAGCAGTTCTTC,TRBD2,TRBJ2-1,NA,18,TRBV30
CAWTVGTGDSPLHF,TGTGCCTGGACGGTCGGGACAGGGGATTCACCCCTCCACTTT,TRBD1,TRBJ1-6,NA,14,TRBV30
CASSVGMNNEQFF,TGTGCCAGCAGCGTAGGAATGAACAATGAGCAGTTCTTC,NA,TRBJ2-1,NA,13,TRBV9
CASSHRYGTEAFF,TGCGCCAGCAGCCACAGGTACGGGACTGAAGCTTTCTTT,NA,TRBJ1-1,NA,13,TRBV4-3
CASSNEGDEKLFF,TGTGCCAGTTCTAACGAGGGGGATGAAAAACTGTTTTTT,NA,TRBJ1-4,few,13,TRBV27
CASSQRGSSYNEQFF,TGTGCCAGCAGCCAGCGGGGGAGCTCCTACAATGAGCAGTTCTTC,TRBD2,TRBJ2-1,NA,15,TRBV6-4
CASSSGTANYGYTF,TGTGCCAGCAGTTCCGGGACAGCTAACTATGGCTACACCTTC,TRBD1,TRBJ1-2,NA,14,TRBV28
CASSLGLWADTQYF,TGTGCCAGCAGCTTAGGGCTTTGGGCAGATACGCAGTATTTT,NA,TRBJ2-3,NA,14,TRBV7-2
CSGHTGEKLFF,TGCAGCGGTCATACAGGAGAAAAACTGTTTTTT,NA,TRBJ1-4,NA,11,TRBV20-1
CSVAGTIDYEQYF,TGCAGCGTTGCCGGGACGATCGACTACGAGCAGTACTTC,NA,TRBJ2-7,NA,13,TRBV29-1
CASSRGIGLAGGTSYEQYF,TGCGCCAGCAGCCGTGGAATAGGACTAGCGGGAGGTACATCCTACGAGCAGTACTTC,TRBD2,TRBJ2-7,NA,19,TRBV5-1
CASSYGQGDSPLHF,TGTGCCAGCAGTTACGGCCAGGGAGATTCACCCCTCCACTTT,NA,TRBJ1-6,NA,14,TRBV6-5
CASSIEGGGNQPQHF,TGTGCCAGTAGTATAGAAGGCGGGGGCAATCAGCCCCAGCATTTT,NA,TRBJ1-5,NA,15,TRBV19
CASSLDSQAPAYEQYF,TGTGCCAGCAGCTTAGATAGTCAGGCCCCTGCCTACGAGCAGTACTTC,NA,TRBJ2-7,NA,16,TRBV11-3
CASSETSGANVLTF,TGTGCCAGCAGTGAAACCTCTGGGGCCAACGTCCTGACTTTC,NA,TRBJ2-6,NA,14,TRBV2
CASSLGQTEQYF,TGTGCCAGTAGTCTTGGACAGACCGAGCAGTACTTC,NA,TRBJ2-7,NA,12,TRBV19
CASSTRDNYGYTF,TGTGCCAGCAGTACCCGGGACAACTATGGCTACACCTTC,NA,TRBJ1-2,NA,13,TRBV6-5
CASSLGQGRGEKLFF,TGTGCCAGCAGTCTAGGACAGGGACGGGGCGAAAAACTGTTTTTT,TRBD1,TRBJ1-4,NA,15,TRBV6-6
CASRQGRGGTNEKLFF,TGCGCCAGCAGGCAGGGTCGGGGTGGAACTAATGAAAAACTGTTTTTT,NA,TRBJ1-4,NA,16,TRBV5-1
CASSGLTTGFRETQYF,TGCGCCAGCAGCGGACTAACTACAGGGTTTAGAGAGACCCAGTACTTC,NA,TRBJ2-5,NA,16,TRBV5-1
CAIRRDRVGETQYF,TGTGCCATCAGGCGGGACAGGGTGGGGGAGACCCAGTACTTC,TRBD1,TRBJ2-5,few,14,TRBV10-3
CASSVWGQVYNEQFF,TGTGCCAGCAGCGTATGGGGACAGGTATACAATGAGCAGTTCTTC,TRBD1,TRBJ2-1,NA,15,TRBV9
CASSLDPSSGNTIYF,TGCGCCAGCAGCTTGGATCCAAGCTCTGGAAACACCATATATTTT,NA,TRBJ1-3,once,15,TRBV5-1
CASTPVDEETQYF,TGTGCCAGCACCCCCGTAGATGAGGAGACCCAGTACTTC,NA,TRBJ2-5,NA,13,TRBV6-5
CASSERPNEKLFF,TGTGCTAGCAGCGAACGGCCGAATGAAAAACTGTTTTTT,NA,TRBJ1-4,NA,13,TRBV7-7
CASSRQQFDSYEQYF,TGTGCCAGCAGCCGACAGCAATTTGACTCCTACGAGCAGTACTTC,NA,TRBJ2-7,NA,15,TRBV5-6
CASSLLGTESSYEQYF,TGTGCCAGCTCACTTCTCGGGACAGAGAGCTCCTACGAGCAGTACTTC,TRBD1,TRBJ2-7,NA,16,TRBV18
CASSAAGTVPTEQYF,TGTGCCAGCAGTGCTGCCGGGACAGTCCCTACCGAGCAGTACTTC,TRBD1,TRBJ2-7,once,15,TRBV25-1
CASSLETGGSYEQYF,TGTGCCAGCAGCTTAGAGACAGGGGGTTCCTACGAGCAGTACTTC,TRBD1,TRBJ2-7,NA,15,TRBV11-2
CASSEGGSQYF,TGCGCCAGCAGTGAAGGGGGTTCACAGTACTTC,NA,TRBJ2-7,once,11,TRBV10-1
CAWSVKGRTGSYNSPLHF,TGTGCCTGGAGTGTAAAGGGGAGGACAGGGTCGTATAATTCACCCCTCCACTTT,TRBD1,TRBJ1-6,NA,18,TRBV30
CASSYGQNTGELFF,TGCGCCAGCAGCTACGGACAGAACACCGGGGAGCTGTTTTTT,NA,TRBJ2-2,NA,14,TRBV5-1
CASSPHETYNEQFF,TGTGCCAGCAGCCCCCACGAGACCTACAATGAGCAGTTCTTC,NA,TRBJ2-1,NA,14,TRBV14